One and the same sample provided the 10 T cell receptor beta chains below, sequenced in a study of cytomegalovirus exposure and HLA in healthy donors. Use of 60 Vbeta and 13 Jbeta primers characterized the PCR. Using immunoSEQ multiplex PCR, the repertoire was profiled, and TCRdb retains in-frame clones only, with some absent. The sample lists some 95,000 clones; just over 65% were seen once. Sequenced material: PBMCs. Receptor source: a man aged 30 to 45 in good health and CMV-seronegative.

This chain uses TRBV5-1 with TRBJ2-7, with D perhaps TRBD1 (5 bases). The germline V and J ends were trimmed by 3 bases and 9 bases, with 10 bases remaining between them. Per germline, CDR1 SGHRS and CDR2 YFSETQ. This CDR3 contains 11 residues. CDR3 residues: CASSSGSGQYF. The CDR3 DNA is TGCGCCAGCAGCTCAGGGTCAGGGCAGTACTTC.

The genes are TRBV7-9 and TRBJ2-1, with D possibly being TRBD2 (6 bases). The V end was cut by 5 bases, the J end by 8 bases, with 22 bases between. The CDR3 covers 16 residues. CDR1 and CDR2 (germline): SEHNR, FQNEAQ (reference sequence). CDR3 region: CASSENRGAGSDEQFF. CDR3 in DNA: TGTGCCAGCAGCGAGAATCGCGGGGCGGGTAGCGATGAGCAGTTCTTC. Variable domain in full (rest from reference TRBV7-9 and TRBJ2-1): DTGVSQNPRHKITKRGQNVTFRCDPISEHNRLYWYRQTLGQGPEFLTYFQNEAQLEKSRLLSDRFSAERPKGSFSTLEIQRTEQGDSAMYLCASSENRGAGSDEQFFGPGTRLTVL.

The chain employs TRBV6-5 and TRBJ2-2; the match to TRBD1 covers 8 bases. Losses at the gene ends were 6 bases for V and 6 bases for J; bases not matched to a gene: 6. CDR1 and CDR2 (germline): MNHEY, SVGAGI. This CDR3 has 14 residues. The CDR3 DNA follows: TGTGCCAGCAGGCGCCAGGGGGCCCCCGGGGAGCTGTTTTTT. It translates to CASRRQGAPGELFF.

The V gene is TRBV28, the J gene TRBJ1-5; D is possibly TRBD1 (5 bases). Germline V lookup: CDR1 MDHEN, CDR2 SYDVKM. Between the trimmed V and J ends, which lost 1 base and 0 bases, there was a span of 10 bases. The CDR3 totals 16 residues. The CDR3 DNA follows: TGTGCCAGCAGTTTATTACGGGGGACTAGCAATCAGCCCCAGCATTTT. It specifies CASSLLRGTSNQPQHF.

This sequence joins TRBV4-1 and TRBJ2-1; 12 bases match TRBD2. V trimming: 4 bases; J trimming: 10 bases; junction bases outside the gene matches: 11. This CDR3 has 16 amino acids. CDR1 and CDR2 from the germline V gene are MGHRA and YSYEKL. CDR3 in amino acids: CASSRFDLAGGDEQFF. The CDR3 DNA reads as TGCGCCAGCAGCCGCTTCGACCTAGCGGGGGGGGACGAGCAGTTCTTC.

This rearrangement joins TRBV19 to TRBJ2-3; D uncertain. The V gene's germline CDR1 is LNHDA and CDR2 SQIVND (reference sequence). The germline V and J ends were trimmed by 2 bases and 5 bases, with 2 bases remaining between them. This CDR3 contains 11 residues. CDR3 protein: CASSIRDTQYF. DNA of the CDR3: TGTGCCAGTAGTATACGAGATACGCAGTATTTT.

The chain uses TRBV25-1 and TRBJ2-2; the match to TRBD1 covers 11 bases. With V trimmed by 4 bases and J by 8 bases, 3 bases remained unmatched. CDR1 is MGHDK and CDR2 is SYGVNS in the germline V gene. This CDR3 has 14 residues. The CDR3, as DNA: TGTGCCAGCAGTGCGGACAGGGGGCTTGGGGAGCTGTTTTTT. This encodes CASSADRGLGELFF. The whole variable domain, remainder taken from reference TRBV25-1 and TRBJ2-2, is EADIYQTPRYLVIGTGKKITLECSQTMGHDKMYWYQQDPGMELHLIHYSYGVNSTEKGDLSSESTVSRIRTEHFPLTLESARPSHTSQYLCASSADRGLGELFFGEGSRLTVL.

V is TRBV29-1 and J is TRBJ2-7; TRBD1 matches 7 bases. There are 11 residues in the CDR3. Germline V CDR1 and CDR2: SQVTM, ANQGSEA. Trimming removed 5 bases from V and 8 bases from J; junction bases left unmatched: 6. CDR3 residues: CSVFRDSKQYF. CDR3 nucleotide sequence: TGCAGCGTTTTCCGGGACAGTAAGCAGTACTTC.

The chain joins TRBV6-5 to TRBJ2-7; a possible D gene is TRBD1 (5 bases). V was shortened by 0 bases and J by 4 bases, with 7 bases between the two germline ends. The CDR3 is made up of 13 amino acids. Per the germline V gene, CDR1 is MNHEY and CDR2 is SVGAGI. The CDR3 DNA reads TGTGCCAGCAGTTACTCAGGGGATTACGAGCAGTACTTC. Amino acid sequence: CASSYSGDYEQYF.

As regards this clone: An end of the junction does not agree with germline; a read error may underlie this. This chain uses TRBV6-5 with TRBJ2-1; 10 bases fit TRBD2. The CDR3 is made up of 13 amino acids. Germline V gives CDR1 MNHEY, CDR2 SVGAGI. For the CDR3, the DNA is TGTGCCACCCAACGGGCAGCGGGAGGGCCCTCAATCTTC. Its protein is CATQRAAGGPSIF.